Presented here are 27 T cell receptor beta chains from one specimen sequenced in a study of cytomegalovirus exposure and HLA in healthy donors. Some clones are missing from TCRdb's copy, which holds only in-frame ones; the method was immunoSEQ multiplex PCR. The sample contains 200,000 to 300,000 clones, 90% of which appear only once. The sequenced sample consisted of PBMCs. These TCRs come from a woman aged 25 to 45 in good health and CMV-seronegative.

The V call is TRBV18, the J call TRBJ2-7; the D is unclear. The CDR3 spans 14 residues. In germline, CDR1 is KGHSH, CDR2 LQKENI. Trimming cost V 5 bases and J 2 bases, with 13 bases left between them. For the CDR3, the DNA is TGTGCCAGCTCAGAGAATTTGGCTACCTACGAGCAGTACTTC. Translation gives CASSENLATYEQYF. Full variable domain (missing parts from reference TRBV18 and TRBJ2-7): NAGVMQNPRHLVRRRGQEARLRCSPMKGHSHVYWYRQLPEEGLKFMVYLQKENIIDESGMPKERFSAEFPKEGPSILRIQQVVRGDSAAYFCASSENLATYEQYFGPGTRLTVT.

This sequence joins TRBV5-1 and TRBJ2-7; no definite D call. CDR1 is SGHRS and CDR2 is YFSETQ in the germline V gene. The CDR3 sequence is 11 residues long. Trimming pared 0 bases from V and 5 bases from J, leaving 3 bases between. The CDR3 DNA reads as TGCGCCAGCAGCTTGGCGGACGAGCAGTACTTC. It translates to CASSLADEQYF.

The rearrangement links TRBV11-3 to TRBJ1-4, with D unresolved. From germline, CDR1 is SGHNT and CDR2 YENEEA. The CDR3 runs to 15 residues. The germline V and J ends were trimmed by 5 bases and 0 bases, with 10 bases remaining between them. The CDR3 DNA follows: TGTGCCAGCAGCCCGGAAGACGCAACTAATGAAAAACTGTTTTTT. As protein: CASSPEDATNEKLFF.

Points on this clone: The same CDR3 can be traced to other DNA sequences in this sample. The rearrangement uses TRBV9 and TRBJ1-3, with D unclear. Germline-derived CDR1 and CDR2 are SGDLS and YYNGEE. The CDR3 is made up of 14 amino acids. The germline V and J ends were trimmed by 0 bases and 1 base, with 5 bases remaining between them. This CDR3 reads CASSVGNSGNTIYF. In nucleotides, the CDR3 is TGTGCCAGCAGCGTAGGGAATTCTGGAAACACCATATATTTT.

The chain couples TRBV7-9 to TRBJ1-2, with D maybe TRBD1 (5 bases). V was clipped by 1 base and J by 0 bases, with 18 bases between them. Per germline, CDR1 SEHNR and CDR2 FQNEAQ (reference sequence). The CDR3 sequence is 18 residues long. This CDR3 reads CASSLVGQGGNPNYGYTF. Here the CDR3 DNA reads TGTGCCAGCAGCTTAGTTGGTCAGGGAGGGAATCCTAACTATGGCTACACCTTC.

The gene calls are TRBV25-1 and TRBJ2-3, with 9 bases lining up with TRBD2. From germline, CDR1 is MGHDK and CDR2 SYGVNS. This CDR3 is built from 14 residues. V was pared by 4 bases and J by 1 base, with 0 bases of the junction left unmatched. CDR3 protein: CASSVAGGTDTQYF. In DNA form, the CDR3 reads TGTGCCAGCAGTGTAGCGGGGGGCACAGATACGCAGTATTTT. Filled out from reference TRBV25-1 and TRBJ2-3, the complete variable domain reads EADIYQTPRYLVIGTGKKITLECSQTMGHDKMYWYQQDPGMELHLIHYSYGVNSTEKGDLSSESTVSRIRTEHFPLTLESARPSHTSQYLCASSVAGGTDTQYFGPGTRLTVL.

The chain recombines TRBV15 with TRBJ2-1; D remains ambiguous. The CDR3 totals 17 residues. The ends were cut back, 3 bases at V and 4 bases at J, with 19 bases in the middle. Germline V gives CDR1 LNHNV, CDR2 YYDKDF (reference sequence). CDR3 sequence: CATSRGLGYQEYNEQFF. The CDR3, as DNA: TGTGCCACCAGCAGGGGTCTAGGTTACCAAGAGTACAATGAGCAGTTCTTC.

V gene TRBV27 combines with J gene TRBJ1-5, with a tentative D call TRBD1 (6 bases). CDR1 MNHEY and CDR2 SMNVEV come from the germline V gene (reference sequence). Trimming removed 7 bases from V and 2 bases from J, with 18 bases in between. This CDR3 region has 16 residues. CDR3 protein: CASTPSWGRGNQPQHF. CDR3 nucleotides: TGTGCCAGCACCCCTTCATGGGGGCGAGGCAATCAGCCCCAGCATTTT.

The J gene is TRBJ2-1, the V gene TRBV6-5; 10 bases map to TRBD2. Per germline, CDR1 MNHEY and CDR2 SVGAGI. V gave up 4 bases and J gave up 7 bases; unmatched junction bases: 7. This CDR3 has 15 amino acids. CDR3 loop: CASSSLAGVRNEQFF. The CDR3 DNA follows: TGTGCCAGCAGTTCTCTAGCGGGAGTTAGGAATGAGCAGTTCTTC.

The V and J genes are TRBV28 and TRBJ2-7; maybe TRBD1 (6 bases). Between the trimmed V and J ends, which lost 3 bases and 2 bases, there was a span of 17 bases. CDR1 is MDHEN and CDR2 is SYDVKM in the germline V gene. The CDR3 covers 16 residues. DNA for the CDR3: TGTGCCAGCAGTTTTAGAGGGGGAGCAGCGACCTACGAGCAGTACTTC. Translation gives CASSFRGGAATYEQYF.

The CDR3 reads CASSPPARDRSYNEQFF. The CDR3 bases are TGTGCCAGCAGCCCCCCCGCCCGGGACAGGAGCTACAATGAGCAGTTCTTC. The chain is built from TRBV9 and TRBJ2-1; 8 bases are a match to TRBD1. V lost 4 bases, J lost 3 bases, and 12 bases stayed unmatched. The V gene's germline CDR1 is SGDLS and CDR2 YYNGEE. The CDR3 extends over 17 amino acids.

J is TRBJ2-1 and V is TRBV4-1; D may be TRBD2 (6 bases). The ends were cut back, 2 bases at V and 3 bases at J, with 23 bases in the middle. The CDR3 contains 19 residues. Germline V gene data show CDR1 as MGHRA and CDR2 as YSYEKL. CDR3 bases: TGCGCCAGCAGCCAATCGTCAGGTACCCTCGGGCGGGGCTACAATGAGCAGTTCTTC. Residues: CASSQSSGTLGRGYNEQFF.

J is TRBJ2-7 and V is TRBV6-7, with 9 bases that match TRBD1. TRBV6-7 is placed among ORFs of uncertain function. Losses at the gene ends were 7 bases for V and 3 bases for J; bases not matched to a gene: 10. This CDR3 is built from 15 residues. CDR3 protein: CASTYSGTGNYEQYF. The DNA for the CDR3 is TGTGCCAGCACATATTCCGGGACAGGGAACTACGAGCAGTACTTC.

To note about this clone: This CDR3 is also generated by other DNA sequences in the sample. The chain combines TRBV29-1 with TRBJ2-2, with 7 bases aligning to TRBD2. This CDR3 region has 12 residues. With V trimmed by 4 bases and J by 5 bases, 1 base remained unmatched. The germline V gene encodes CDR1 SQVTM and CDR2 ANQGSEA. CDR3 protein: CSVAGGTGELFF. DNA for the CDR3: TGCAGCGTTGCGGGAGGTACCGGGGAGCTGTTTTTT.

The chain uses TRBV7-3 and TRBJ2-1; 7 bases align to TRBD2. V gave up 4 bases and J gave up 6 bases; unmatched junction bases: 9. The CDR3 covers 15 residues. Germline V gene sequence: CDR1 SGHTA, CDR2 FQGTGA. The CDR3 here is CASSSSGGTGNEQFF. The CDR3 region has the DNA TGTGCCAGCAGCTCCTCGGGGGGTACCGGCAATGAGCAGTTCTTC.

This rearrangement joins TRBV14 to TRBJ2-1; TRBD1 aligns across 12 bases. V dropped 4 bases and J dropped 8; count of bases not matched to a gene: 6. Germline V gene lookup returns CDR1 SGHDN and CDR2 FVKESK. The CDR3 spans 15 residues. DNA for the CDR3: TGTGCCAGCAGCCTCGGGACAGGGGGCCGCGATGAGCAGTTCTTC. Translating gives CASSLGTGGRDEQFF.

The rearrangement joins TRBV7-9 to TRBJ1-4, with 7 bases that match TRBD1. Trimming at V came to 1 base and at J to 3 bases, leaving 2 bases not matched to a gene. Germline V gene lookup returns CDR1 SEHNR and CDR2 FQNEAQ (reference sequence). This CDR3 has 15 amino acids. The DNA of the CDR3 is TGTGCCAGCAGCTTAGGGGGACAGCCTAATGAAAAACTGTTTTTT. Protein sequence: CASSLGGQPNEKLFF.

This CDR3 is CASSTTSSVEQYF. The CDR3 coding sequence is TGTGCCAGTAGTACAACTAGTTCCGTCGAGCAGTACTTC. The genes are TRBV19 and TRBJ2-7, with D maybe TRBD2 (5 bases). Trimming took 4 bases from V and 6 from J, leaving 13 bases between them. This CDR3 has 13 residues. Germline CDR1 LNHDA, CDR2 SQIVND (reference sequence).

The chain combines TRBV30 with TRBJ2-7; 8 bases agree with TRBD1. Per the germline V gene, CDR1 is GTSNPN and CDR2 is SVGIG (reference sequence). This CDR3 region has 16 residues. The V gene end was trimmed by 2 bases and the J gene end by 0 bases; junction bases not matched to a gene: 9. CDR3 amino acids: CAWSSRDRLTSYEQYF. As DNA, the CDR3 is TGTGCCTGGAGTTCCCGGGACAGGTTGACCTCCTACGAGCAGTACTTC.

This clone occurred once. The genes are TRBV30 and TRBJ2-1; D not certain. Trimming left V 0 bases short and J 4 bases short, with 13 bases between. This CDR3 comprises 15 residues. Germline CDR1 and CDR2: GTSNPN and SVGIG (reference sequence). CDR3 protein: CAWSVTSPRYNEQFF. The CDR3 DNA sequence: TGTGCCTGGAGTGTAACTTCCCCACGGTACAATGAGCAGTTCTTC.

This chain uses TRBV5-1 with TRBJ2-1; 7 bases agree with TRBD1. Germline CDR1 SGHRS, CDR2 YFSETQ. CDR3 length equals 17 residues. J gave up 2 bases and V 3 bases, and 11 bases lay outside the gene matches. Here the CDR3 reads CASSSVGQPSAYNEQFF. CDR3 DNA sequence: TGCGCCAGCAGCTCGGTGGGACAGCCGTCCGCCTACAATGAGCAGTTCTTC.

The chain carries TRBV5-6 and TRBJ2-2; tentative D call: TRBD2 (5 bases). Trimming took 3 bases from V and 0 from J, leaving 12 bases between them. Germline V lookup: CDR1 SGHDT, CDR2 YYEEEE. The CDR3 is made up of 16 amino acids. CDR3 bases: TGTGCCAGCAGCTGGGGAGCGGAGGCGAACACCGGGGAGCTGTTTTTT. Its protein product is CASSWGAEANTGELFF.

This sequence joins TRBV4-1 and TRBJ2-5; D ambiguous. Germline V gives CDR1 MGHRA, CDR2 YSYEKL. The length of the CDR3 is 14 residues. With 5 bases removed from V and 2 bases from J, the gap between germline ends came to 12 bases. The CDR3 loop reads CASSERLGQETQYF. For the CDR3, the DNA is TGCGCCAGCAGCGAACGCCTGGGACAAGAGACCCAGTACTTC.

As DNA, the CDR3 is TGTGCCAGTAGTGGACGGGACAGGGGCGAGAATCAGCCCCAGCATTTT. This translates into CASSGRDRGENQPQHF. V and J are TRBV19 and TRBJ1-5; 10 bases agree with TRBD1. J lost 4 bases, V lost 5 bases, and 8 bases had no gene match. This CDR3 has 16 amino acids. CDR1 is LNHDA and CDR2 is SQIVND in the germline V gene (reference sequence). The full variable domain, with the rest looked up from reference TRBV19 and TRBJ1-5, is DGGITQSPKYLFRKEGQNVTLSCEQNLNHDAMYWYRQDPGQGLRLIYYSQIVNDFQKGDIAEGYSVSREKKESFPLTVTSAQKNPTAFYLCASSGRDRGENQPQHFGDGTRLSIL.

The chain has TRBV27 and TRBJ2-3; no definite D call. The CDR3 spans 17 residues. Trimming left V 8 bases short and J 0 bases short, with 21 bases between. CDR1 and CDR2 from the germline V gene are MNHEY and SMNVEV (reference sequence). The CDR3 DNA is TGTGCCAGCGGATCCCCCCTCTTGACAAGTAGCACAGATACGCAGTATTTT. The encoded protein is CASGSPLLTSSTDTQYF.

The chain uses TRBV13 and TRBJ2-1; no clear D. This CDR3 has 15 residues. Germline loops: CDR1 PRHDT, CDR2 FYEKMQ (reference sequence). V dropped 3 bases and J dropped 0 bases, with 9 bases sitting between them. CDR3 residues: CASSFSPSSYNEQFF. CDR3 bases: TGTGCCAGCAGCTTTTCGCCTAGCTCCTACAATGAGCAGTTCTTC.

V gene TRBV10-2 combines with J gene TRBJ2-3; weak D call: TRBD2 (5 bases). Per germline, CDR1 WSHSY and CDR2 SAAADI. Trimming removed 6 bases at V and 2 bases at J, with 15 bases between. The CDR3 has 15 amino acids. DNA of the CDR3: TGCGCCAGCAGGGACCGGGATCCCTTCACAGATACGCAGTATTTT. It is translated as CASRDRDPFTDTQYF.